This T cell receptor (beta chain) is drawn from a study of identical twins. TCRdb redid the calling of the 5' RACE reads with MiXCR, one entry per CDR3 protein. Here the sample spans around 300,000 distinct CDR3 sequences, roughly 8.6% being singletons. These data were also reused for a study on yellow fever vaccine responses in identical twins.

This TCR derives from a woman in her late teens or twenties in good health. The sequencing input was memory (CD45RO+) T cells sorted from blood.

The CDR3 DNA is TGTGCCAGCAGTCCGCTGGGACCTCTGAACACCGGGGAGCTGTTTTTT. Protein product: CASSPLGPLNTGELFF. The chain uses TRBV6-1 and TRBJ2-2; D could derive from TRBD1 or TRBD2 (5 bases each). CDR1 MNHNS and CDR2 SASEGT come from the germline V gene. Trimming stripped 5 bases from V and 1 base from J, with 14 bases between. CDR3 size: 16 residues.